This T cell receptor (beta chain) was profiled in a study of blood T cell repertoires in COVID-19. Profiling relied on immunoSEQ multiplex PCR, and the TCRdb table lists in-frame clones only, not all of them. The table has about 270,000 clones, around 86% seen once. With 2 bases clipped from V and 6 bases from J, the junction kept 4 bases outside the gene matches. CDR1 and CDR2 (germline): SGHTS, YDEGEE. The CDR3 sequence is 14 residues long. Sequencing input: peripheral blood. J is TRBJ2-2 and V is TRBV5-8, with TRBD1 identical over 7 bases. The TCR comes from a man between 50 and 59 years old with acute or convalescent COVID-19. In DNA, the CDR3 is TGTGCCAGCAGCTTAGGGGGCGCCCCCGGGGAGCTGTTTTTT. This codes for CASSLGGAPGELFF.